The 25 T cell receptor beta chains listed next were all sequenced from one sample in a study of blood T cell repertoires in COVID-19 (dated by TCRdb to the early 2020s). Receptor libraries were prepared by the immunoSEQ multiplex PCR assay. Not all clones reach the TCRdb copy of this immuneACCESS table, which keeps in-frame sequences only. Checked studies attribute under half of the gap to unresolved V genes and leave the rest unexplained. The sample table contains approximately 78,000 clones; only one count was recorded for about 89% of them. The leading ten clones occupy 2.6% of the sample. The sequenced sample was peripheral blood. Every receptor here comes from a man over 45 with COVID-19, enrolled during active disease.

Details on this clone: At the DNA level, this CDR3 is encoded by other sequences in the same sample as well. The J gene is TRBJ2-5, the V gene TRBV11-2, with a possible D match to TRBD1 (6 bases). CDR3 size: 14 residues. Looked up from germline, CDR1 is SGHAT and CDR2 is FQNNGV. Trimming pared 5 bases from V and 5 bases from J, leaving 15 bases between. CDR3 residues: CASSPGQGVETQYF. CDR3 nucleotides: TGTGCCAGCAGCCCGGGACAAGGGGTTGAGACCCAGTACTTC.

This clone was detected once. The chain uses TRBV28 and TRBJ1-5; 7 bases line up with TRBD1. CDR1 is MDHEN and CDR2 is SYDVKM in the germline V gene. The CDR3 length is 15 residues. J gave up 2 bases and V 4 bases, and 5 bases lay outside the gene matches. The CDR3 region has the DNA TGTGCCAGCAGTTCCGGGACAGCACGCAATCAGCCCCAGCATTTT. It yields the protein CASSSGTARNQPQHF. Full variable domain (outside the CDR3, taken from reference TRBV28 and TRBJ1-5): DVKVTQSSRYLVKRTGEKVFLECVQDMDHENMFWYRQDPGLGLRLIYFSYDVKMKEKGDIPEGYSVSREKKERFSLILESASTNQTSMYLCASSSGTARNQPQHFGDGTRLSIL.

The chain combines TRBV11-2 with TRBJ2-1; D unresolved. This CDR3 contains 15 residues. In germline, CDR1 is SGHAT, CDR2 FQNNGV. Trimming took 6 bases from V and 0 from J, leaving 12 bases between them. Here the CDR3 DNA reads TGTGCCAGCAGTATAGCAGAGAGCTCCTACAATGAGCAGTTCTTC. This gives the protein CASSIAESSYNEQFF.

This clone came up a few times. The V gene is TRBV11-3, the J gene TRBJ2-1; 14 bases align to TRBD2. CDR1 is SGHNT and CDR2 is YENEEA in the germline V gene. The CDR3 has 15 amino acids. Losses at the gene ends were 4 bases for V and 9 bases for J; bases not matched to a gene: 5. CDR3 loop: CASSSGLAGGSEQFF. The DNA of the CDR3 is TGTGCCAGCAGCTCCGGACTAGCGGGAGGATCTGAGCAGTTCTTC.

The chain joins TRBV20-1 to TRBJ1-5, with 8 positions matching TRBD1. The CDR3 loop spans 14 amino acids. V trimming: 3 bases; J trimming: 4 bases; junction bases outside the gene matches: 5. Germline CDR1 and CDR2: DFQATT and SNEGSKA (reference sequence). The CDR3 protein is CSASLYRGNQPQHF. CDR3 DNA sequence: TGCAGTGCTAGTCTGTACAGGGGGAATCAGCCCCAGCATTTT.

The chain employs TRBV18 and TRBJ2-2; TRBD1 aligns across 7 bases. This CDR3 is 17 amino acids long. After removal of 3 bases from V and 0 bases from J, the junction contained 7 bases not matched to a gene. Looked up from germline, CDR1 is KGHSH and CDR2 is LQKENI. CDR3 loop: CASSPQLGGTNTGELFF. The CDR3 bases are TGTGCCAGCTCACCTCAGCTAGGGGGCACGAACACCGGGGAGCTGTTTTTT.

V is TRBV29-1 and J is TRBJ1-6, with D possibly being TRBD1 (5 bases). This CDR3 is built from 12 residues. With 7 bases removed from V and 7 bases from J, the gap between germline ends came to 11 bases. The V gene's germline CDR1 is SQVTM and CDR2 ANQGSEA. CDR3 in amino acids: CSAGEGNSPLHF. CDR3 in DNA: TGCAGCGCGGGGGAGGGGAATTCACCCCTCCACTTT.

The chain joins TRBV7-3 to TRBJ2-2; 8 positions agree with TRBD1. With V trimmed by 8 bases and J by 3 bases, 5 bases remained unmatched. This CDR3 comprises 14 residues. Germline CDR1 reads SGHTA; CDR2 reads FQGTGA. For the CDR3, the DNA is TGTGCCAGCGGAATACAGGGGGACACCGGGGAGCTGTTTTTT. This gives the protein CASGIQGDTGELFF.

The chain links TRBV2 to TRBJ2-1; TRBD2 aligns across 11 bases. V was pared by 8 bases and J by 3 bases, with 3 bases of the junction left unmatched. CDR1 and CDR2 (germline): SNHLY, FYNNEI. The CDR3 totals 14 residues. The CDR3 protein is CASPTSGSYNEQFF. The CDR3, as DNA: TGTGCCAGCCCCACTAGCGGGAGCTACAATGAGCAGTTCTTC.

The genes are TRBV10-3 and TRBJ2-5; 10 bases agree with TRBD1. The J segment lost 0 bases and the V segment lost 5 bases, leaving 12 bases of the junction unmatched. From germline, CDR1 is ENHRY and CDR2 SYGVKD. The length of the CDR3 is 18 residues. In nucleotides, the CDR3 is TGTGCCATCAGTCCGCACCGGGACAGGGGATCGTACCAAGAGACCCAGTACTTC. It is translated as CAISPHRDRGSYQETQYF.

This sequence joins TRBV11-2 and TRBJ2-3, with a weak D call TRBD1 (5 bases). Looked up from germline, CDR1 is SGHAT and CDR2 is FQNNGV. The CDR3 length is 13 residues. The ends were cut back, 5 bases at V and 2 bases at J, with 8 bases in the middle. The CDR3 protein is CASSGAATDTQYF. CDR3 DNA sequence: TGTGCCAGCAGCGGGGCGGCCACAGATACGCAGTATTTT.

The chain uses TRBV18 and TRBJ2-7, with 9 bases that match TRBD1. The CDR3 contains 14 residues. The germline V gene has CDR1 KGHSH and CDR2 LQKENI. Germline trimming cut 8 bases from V and 3 bases from J; bases unmatched to any gene: 8. The CDR3 DNA reads TGTGCCAGCACTCTGGACAGGGGAAACTACGAGCAGTACGTC. Residues: CASTLDRGNYEQYV.

The chain joins TRBV7-9 to TRBJ2-7, with D possibly matching TRBD2 (5 bases). The germline V and J ends were trimmed by 2 bases and 0 bases, with 8 bases remaining between them. This CDR3 is 14 amino acids long. Germline assignment: CDR1 SEHNR and CDR2 FQNEAQ (reference sequence). The CDR3 nucleotides are TGTGCCAGCAGCTTAAGTAGCGACTCCTACGAGCAGTACGTC. Protein sequence: CASSLSSDSYEQYV.

A few counts support this clone. This sample also contains other DNA sequences that code for the same CDR3. This rearrangement joins TRBV5-4 to TRBJ1-2; TRBD1 matches at 7 bases. Germline trimming cut 4 bases from V and 5 bases from J; bases unmatched to any gene: 8. The germline V gene encodes CDR1 SGHNT and CDR2 YYREEE (reference sequence). The CDR3 runs to 14 residues. The CDR3: CASSLDRVGYGYTF. The CDR3 DNA follows: TGTGCCAGCAGCCTCGACAGGGTTGGGTATGGCTACACCTTC.

The genes are TRBV24-1 and TRBJ2-2, with 10 bases aligning to TRBD1. The CDR3 covers 15 residues. Trimming cost V 10 bases and J 2 bases; bases outside gene matches: 6. Per germline, CDR1 KGHDR and CDR2 SFDVKD. For the CDR3, the DNA is TGTGCCACTAGCCAGACAGGGGGCAACACCGGGGAGCTGTTTTTT. Encoded protein: CATSQTGGNTGELFF.

The chain combines TRBV7-2 with TRBJ2-5; no clear D gene. This CDR3 has 11 residues. Germline V CDR1 and CDR2: SGHTA, FQGNSA. The V gene lost 5 bases and the J gene lost 6 bases, with 7 bases spanning the gap. The CDR3 DNA is TGTGCCAGCAGCCCACATAAGACCCAGTACTTC. This sequence encodes CASSPHKTQYF.

The chain uses TRBV19 and TRBJ1-1, with D unresolved. With 9 bases removed from V and 0 bases from J, the gap between germline ends came to 17 bases. The CDR3 contains 15 residues. Per germline, CDR1 LNHDA and CDR2 SQIVND (reference sequence). The CDR3 here is CASRMRREVNTEAFF. In DNA form, the CDR3 reads TGTGCCAGCCGAATGCGGCGGGAGGTGAACACTGAAGCTTTCTTT.

With respect to this clone: One end of the junction varies from germline; a read error may be responsible. The CDR3 reads CASSLLVGDSGGYTF. The CDR3 coding sequence is TGTGCCAGCAGCTTATTAGTAGGTGACTCGGGGGGCTACACCTTC. J is TRBJ1-2 and V is TRBV28; the D is unclear. In germline, CDR1 is MDHEN, CDR2 SYDVKM. The CDR3 runs 15 residues.

J is TRBJ2-7 and V is TRBV6-5, with D maybe TRBD2 (5 bases). The ends were cut back, 4 bases at V and 3 bases at J, with 10 bases in the middle. Germline CDR1 is MNHEY and CDR2 is SVGAGI. CDR3 length: 13 residues. CDR3 nucleotide sequence: TGTGCCAGCAGTTTAGCTGGAGGCTACGAGCAGTACGTC. This sequence encodes CASSLAGGYEQYV.

The chain employs TRBV2 and TRBJ2-3; tentatively, D is TRBD2 (5 bases). The CDR3 spans 14 residues. Germline-derived CDR1 and CDR2 are SNHLY and FYNNEI. V lost 4 bases, J lost 3 bases, and 11 bases lay in between. As DNA, the CDR3 is TGTGCCAGCAGTGGTGGAGGCCTAACAGATACGCAGTATTTT. Translated: CASSGGGLTDTQYF. Full variable domain (remainder filled in from reference TRBV2 and TRBJ2-3): EPEVTQTPSHQVTQMGQEVILRCVPISNHLYFYWYRQILGQKVEFLVSFYNNEISEKSEIFDDQFSVERPDGSNFTLKIRSTKLEDSAMYFCASSGGGLTDTQYFGPGTRLTVL.

The rearrangement links TRBV2 to TRBJ2-7, with 7 bases matching TRBD1. The germline V gene encodes CDR1 SNHLY and CDR2 FYNNEI. Unmatched junction bases numbered 10, after V lost 5 bases and J lost 6 bases. The CDR3 spans 14 residues. CDR3 protein: CASSPDRRRSEQYF. The CDR3, as DNA: TGTGCCAGCAGTCCGGACAGGCGACGGAGCGAGCAGTACTTC.

This clone showed up just a few times. The J gene is TRBJ2-7, the V gene TRBV21-1; the table's D call TRBD2 went unverified against the DNA. TRBV21-1 is an annotated pseudogene. The CDR3 covers 22 residues. The CDR3 is CASSKAEGEGLAGVRRSYEQYF. CDR3 nucleotide sequence: TGTGCCAGCAGCAAAGCGGAGGGAGAAGGACTAGCGGGAGTAAGGAGGTCCTACGAGCAGTACTTC.

V usage is TRBV24-1 and J usage is TRBJ2-2; D is perhaps TRBD2 (6 bases). CDR1 is KGHDR, CDR2 SFDVKD, per germline. V dropped 10 bases and J dropped 1 base, with 12 bases sitting between them. This CDR3 contains 14 residues. CDR3 sequence reads: CATEGRENTGELFF. The DNA of the CDR3 is TGTGCCACGGAGGGCAGGGAGAACACCGGGGAGCTGTTTTTT.

CDR3 region: CASSQAYEQYF. The CDR3 DNA reads as TGTGCCAGCAGTCAGGCCTACGAGCAGTACTTC. The chain uses TRBV7-2 and TRBJ2-7, with D unresolved. This CDR3 spans 11 amino acids. The ends were cut back, 6 bases at V and 2 bases at J, with 5 bases in the middle. Germline CDR1 reads SGHTA; CDR2 reads FQGNSA.

The chain couples TRBV4-2 to TRBJ2-7, with TRBD2 identical over 7 bases. This CDR3 spans 16 amino acids. V was pared by 3 bases and J by 2 bases, with 10 bases of the junction left unmatched. Germline assignment: CDR1 LGHNA and CDR2 YNFKEQ. The CDR3 DNA reads TGTGCCAGCAGCCACACTTCCGGGACTACGCCCTACGAGCAGTACTTC. It translates to CASSHTSGTTPYEQYF.